These 2 T cell receptor beta chains came from one sample sequenced in a study of post-analysis software for immune sequencing data. Their antigen targets remain unknown. Broader study findings: About five TRBV segments, including TRBV5-6, TRBV5-1 and TRBV20-1, were more frequent in patients than controls.

Prepared TCR beta cDNA libraries contained unique molecular identifiers. A single record per CDR3 protein comes from TCRdb applying MiXCR to the PCR reads. Of about 260,000 distinct CDR3 sequences in the sample, 30% to 45% were seen once. The sample comprised blood. These receptors all stem from a girl aged 5-17 years with multiple sclerosis.

The table lists this clonotype with a few counts. The rearrangement uses TRBV7-9 and TRBJ1-1; D is uncertain. The CDR3 has 13 residues. V dropped 3 bases and J dropped 8 bases, with 13 bases sitting between them. Germline V gene lookup returns CDR1 SEHNR and CDR2 FQNEAQ (reference sequence). The chain's CDR3 is CASSLADGREAFF. CDR3 nucleotides: TGTGCCAGCAGCTTGGCGGACGGCAGGGAAGCTTTCTTT.

The chain is built from TRBV3-1 and TRBJ2-3; 11 nucleotides match TRBD2. V shed 4 bases and J 3 bases; nucleotides not matched to a gene: 6. CDR3 size: 16 residues. CDR1 is LGHDT, CDR2 YNNKEL, per germline (reference sequence). The chain's CDR3 is CASSPLAGGPTDTQYF. In DNA form, the CDR3 reads TGTGCCAGCAGCCCATTAGCGGGAGGGCCGACAGATACGCAGTATTTT.